Shown below are 10 T cell receptor beta chains from a single sample sequenced in a study of response to subunit inactivated influenza vaccine (dated by TCRdb to 2017 to 2018). The time point label on this specimen signifies: more than 40 days after influenza vaccine administration. Library prep was done by RT-PCR. Sequencing was performed on an Illumina HiSeq 2500. TCRdb reworked the public reads: Q25 trimming with fastp, MiXCR clone assembly, productive beta chains retained. All rows with the same CDR3 protein become a single entry with the most common DNA and genes. Counted in this sample were more than 400,000 distinct CDR3 sequences; roughly 9.7% of them appeared once. The top ten hold approximately 12% of the sample. Sequencing was performed on PBMCs from blood, taken roughly 48 days after vaccination. The source of these receptors is a man between 50 and 59 years old who received an inactivated influenza vaccine. Donor details come from another sample of the same person, matched by shared clones.

This clonotype showed up just a few times. V and J are TRBV7-2 and TRBJ2-7; 8 nucleotides line up with TRBD2. Trimming cost V 5 bases and J 3 bases; bases outside gene matches: 6. The CDR3 runs to 14 residues. Germline CDR1 and CDR2: SGHTA and FQGNSA. The CDR3 region is CASSLSRGGYEQYF. CDR3 coding DNA: TGTGCCAGCAGCCTCTCCCGGGGGGGCTACGAGCAGTACTTC.

At least ten counts were recorded for this clonotype. The CDR3 nucleotides read TGTGCCAGCAGCCAAGAATTTCGGGGACCGAACAATCAGCCCCAGCATTTT. It is translated as CASSQEFRGPNNQPQHF. The chain recombines TRBV3-1 with TRBJ1-5, with a possible D match to TRBD1 (5 bases). Looked up from germline, CDR1 is LGHDT and CDR2 is YNNKEL (reference sequence). The CDR3 consists of 17 residues. The V gene lost 0 bases and the J gene lost 3 bases, with 15 bases spanning the gap.

This clonotype was observed many times. This chain connects TRBV20-1 to TRBJ2-1; D is ambiguous. This CDR3 comprises 11 residues. The germline CDR1 and CDR2 sequences are DFQATT and SNEGSKA (reference sequence). The germline V and J ends were trimmed by 6 bases and 4 bases, with 7 bases remaining between them. CDR3 nucleotides: TGCAGTGCCCCTCGTTACAATGAGCAGTTCTTC. This encodes CSAPRYNEQFF.

The rearrangement links TRBV10-2 to TRBJ2-6, with D maybe TRBD1 (6 bases). This CDR3 contains 18 residues. Germline CDR1 and CDR2: WSHSY and SAAADI. V lost 0 bases to trimming and J lost 2 bases, with 14 bases between them. CDR3: CASSESHRALPGANVLTF. DNA of the CDR3: TGCGCCAGCAGTGAGTCCCACAGGGCCCTCCCTGGGGCCAACGTCCTGACTTTC.

This chain uses TRBV5-1 with TRBJ1-1, with no clear D. CDR3 length equals 13 residues. The germline V gene encodes CDR1 SGHRS and CDR2 YFSETQ. The V and J ends lost 4 bases and 0 bases respectively, with 7 bases between them. CDR3 coding DNA: TGCGCCAGCAGCCCGCAGTTGAACACTGAAGCTTTCTTT. As protein: CASSPQLNTEAFF.

This clonotype has at least ten counts. The genes are TRBV10-3 and TRBJ2-7, with TRBD1 matching over 7 bases. The CDR3 runs 14 residues. Trimming took 2 bases from V and 2 from J; bases not matched to a gene: 3. Germline-derived CDR1 and CDR2 are ENHRY and SYGVKD. The CDR3 reads CAISERQGPYEQYF. The CDR3 DNA follows: TGTGCCATCAGTGAGAGACAGGGTCCCTACGAGCAGTACTTC.

The chain employs TRBV12-3 or TRBV12-4 and TRBJ1-1, with D maybe TRBD1 (6 bases). The CDR3 runs to 14 residues. Trimming pared 6 bases from V and 1 base from J, leaving 12 bases between. The CDR3 loop is CASRPWTENTEAFF. CDR3 bases: TGTGCCAGCAGACCCTGGACAGAGAACACTGAAGCTTTCTTT.

The sample holds many counts of this clonotype. The chain joins TRBV12-3 or TRBV12-4 to TRBJ2-7; 15 nucleotides agree with TRBD2. V gave up 6 bases and J gave up 10 bases; unmatched junction bases: 10. This CDR3 has 15 residues. CDR3 in amino acids: CASRSGLAGGPSQYF. CDR3 DNA sequence: TGTGCCAGCAGATCTGGACTAGCGGGAGGGCCAAGTCAGTACTTC.

This clonotype was detected only a few times. This chain connects TRBV11-2 to TRBJ2-3; 11 bases are a match to TRBD2. The V gene end was trimmed by 5 bases and the J gene end by 2 bases; junction bases not matched to a gene: 9. Per germline, CDR1 SGHAT and CDR2 FQNNGV. The CDR3 spans 17 residues. This CDR3 is CASSRISGRAFTDTQYF. The CDR3 nucleotides read TGTGCCAGCAGCAGAATTAGCGGGAGGGCCTTCACAGATACGCAGTATTTT.

This clonotype was picked up many times. The V gene is TRBV6-2 or TRBV6-3, the J gene TRBJ2-7, with 7 bases matching TRBD2. CDR1 and CDR2 (germline): MNHEY, SVGEGT. Trimming removed 6 bases from V and 6 bases from J; junction bases left unmatched: 14. The length of the CDR3 is 15 residues. CDR3 loop: CASRIYRDYPREQYF. The CDR3 DNA sequence: TGTGCCAGCAGAATCTACCGGGACTATCCTCGCGAGCAGTACTTC.